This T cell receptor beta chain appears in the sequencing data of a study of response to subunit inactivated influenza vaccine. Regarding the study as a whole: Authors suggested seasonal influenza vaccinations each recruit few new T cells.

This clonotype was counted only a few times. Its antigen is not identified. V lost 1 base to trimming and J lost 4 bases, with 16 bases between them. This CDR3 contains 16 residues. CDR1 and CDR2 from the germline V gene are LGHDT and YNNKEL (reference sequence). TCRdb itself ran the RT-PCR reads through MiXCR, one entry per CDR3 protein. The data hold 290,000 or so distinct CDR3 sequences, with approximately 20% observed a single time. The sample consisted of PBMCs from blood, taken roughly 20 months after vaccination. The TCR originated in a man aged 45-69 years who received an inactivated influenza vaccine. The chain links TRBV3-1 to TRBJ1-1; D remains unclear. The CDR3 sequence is CASSQGPGYEVTEAFF. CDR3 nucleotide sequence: TGTGCCAGCAGCCAAGGCCCGGGCTACGAGGTCACTGAAGCTTTCTTT.